This T cell receptor (beta chain) was profiled in a study of cytomegalovirus exposure and HLA in healthy donors (dated by TCRdb to 2017 to 2019). Turning to the overall study: According to a later analysis, the approximately 120 validation repertoires were produced on the same platform as the roughly 720 repertoires of the first cohort. The aim of the study was to test whether cataloging public T cell receptors could identify signatures of past pathogen exposure. The study combined high-throughput TCR immunosequencing, statistical association of individual TCRs with disease status, and machine learning to predict cytomegalovirus infection status. Besides the first cohort of roughly 660 subjects, a separate validation cohort made up of over 100 different subjects was used. What the study reported, not specific to this receptor: Most TCR sequences were observed very rarely across donors, whereas some public TCRs were present in many individuals. The study listed 164 TCR beta chains as associated with cytomegalovirus. In vitro tests confirmed that a few of the cytomegalovirus-associated TCR beta chains recognize cytomegalovirus antigens. The classifier was reported to diagnose cytomegalovirus status with high specificity and sensitivity in both the original cohort and the validation cohort. In a later analysis, TCRs clustered in the first cohort were found to also tend to co-occur in the 120 or so validation repertoires, with 94% of cluster scores above 0. A later analysis had no HLA typing for the validation cohort, so co-occurrence there was scored across all 130 or so repertoires. The authors suggested that the approach could potentially be generalized to other disease states and immunological phenotypes.

The donors were included in the validation cohort of 130 or so subjects, a group kept apart from the approximately 670-subject first cohort. This clone turned up a few times. What antigen it recognizes has not been identified. No much larger clonotype is one base removed from it; base qualities were not supplied. The library relied on the immunoSEQ multiplex PCR assay. In the original analysis: To diagnose cytomegalovirus status from the catalog of TCR beta chain sequences, a statistical classification framework was built. TCRdb retrieved this table from immuneACCESS and kept in-frame rearrangements only. Not all clones are present; in checked studies, unresolved V genes account for under half, and no reason is known for the remainder. V, J and clone size were drawn from that table, and D and trimming were deduced from the DNA. For this sample there are under 300,000 clones; approximately 86% appear just once. 0.9% to 1.1% of the sample rests with the top ten.

CDR1 MNHEY and CDR2 SVGAGI were looked up in the germline V gene. The CDR3 runs 14 residues from the cysteine to the phenylalanine. The retained sequence is limited to the CDR3, 42 bases, with the frame set at the first base. Trimming removed 5 bases from V and 6 bases from J; the gene matches leave 9 bases unexplained. The rearranged chain carries TRBV6-5 and TRBJ1-2; 7 bases in the junction line up with TRBD1. The TCR comes from a woman aged 18-29 years in good health and CMV-seronegative. Sequenced: PBMCs. In nucleotides, the sequence is TGTGCCAGCAGTCCCACAGGGGATCGTCATGGCTACACCTTC. Protein translation: CASSPTGDRHGYTF.